Shown below are 27 T cell receptor beta chains from a single sample sequenced in a study of blood T cell repertoires in COVID-19. Measured with immunoSEQ multiplex PCR; TCRdb has only the in-frame clones, and not every one. This sample has just over 200,000 clones, with about nine tenths found just once. Sequencing was carried out using peripheral blood. Receptor source: an older man with acute or convalescent COVID-19.

This clone was observed once. The chain has TRBV18 and TRBJ2-5; 7 bases line up with TRBD1. Germline V gives CDR1 KGHSH, CDR2 LQKENI. Trimming cost V 3 bases and J 2 bases; bases outside gene matches: 3. The CDR3 is 14 residues long. This CDR3 is CASSPDRVQETQYF. The CDR3 DNA sequence: TGTGCCAGCTCACCCGACAGGGTGCAAGAGACCCAGTACTTC.

V usage is TRBV3-1 (or the pseudogene TRBV3-2) and J usage is TRBJ1-2, with D unclear. V was clipped by 0 bases and J by 2 bases, with 10 bases between them. Germline V lookup: CDR1 LGHDT, CDR2 YNNKEL (reference sequence). This CDR3 has 15 residues. The CDR3 nucleotides read TGTGCCAGCAGCCAAGAGGCGGGGTTGAACTATGGCTACACCTTC. Translation: CASSQEAGLNYGYTF.

V usage is TRBV7-9 and J usage is TRBJ2-2, with D tentatively TRBD1 (6 bases). This CDR3 region has 15 residues. The V gene's germline CDR1 is SEHNR and CDR2 FQNEAQ (reference sequence). V lost 1 base and J lost 1, with 7 bases in between. Written as DNA, the CDR3 is TGTGCCAGCAGCTTAGAGGGGGTGAACACCGGGGAGCTGTTTTTT. This sequence encodes CASSLEGVNTGELFF.

The J gene is TRBJ1-5, the V gene TRBV7-2; D gene unclear. Germline assignment: CDR1 SGHTA and CDR2 FQGNSA. The CDR3 runs to 13 residues. The V end lost 3 bases, the J end lost 7 bases, and 10 bases lay between the germline ends. The CDR3 DNA sequence: TGTGCCAGCAGCTTTGGGTCAGGACAGCCCCAGCATTTT. As protein: CASSFGSGQPQHF.

V and J are TRBV24-1 and TRBJ2-7; tentative D call: TRBD2 (6 bases). CDR3 length: 12 residues. The ends were cut back, 0 bases at V and 9 bases at J, with 8 bases in the middle. Germline CDR1 is KGHDR and CDR2 is SFDVKD. CDR3 sequence reads: CATSDLGGWQYF. CDR3 bases: TGTGCCACCAGTGATTTGGGGGGGTGGCAGTACTTC.

The chain joins TRBV5-1 to TRBJ2-7; 9 bases align to TRBD1. CDR3 length: 14 amino acids. V was clipped by 4 bases and J by 4 bases; unmatched bases: 6. Germline V gene data show CDR1 as SGHRS and CDR2 as YFSETQ. CDR3 bases: TGCGCCAGCAGCGCGGGACAGGGAACATACGAGCAGTACTTC. Its translation is CASSAGQGTYEQYF.

This clone has just one count. This sequence joins TRBV15 and TRBJ2-1; possibly TRBD2 for D (5 bases). Deletions cut 1 base from V and 4 bases from J, with 14 bases between. The length of the CDR3 is 16 residues. The V gene's germline CDR1 is LNHNV and CDR2 YYDKDF (reference sequence). The CDR3 spells CATSRGDGGLYNEQFF. For the CDR3, the DNA is TGTGCCACCAGCAGAGGAGACGGCGGGCTGTACAATGAGCAGTTCTTC. The full variable domain, its missing parts supplied by reference TRBV15 and TRBJ2-1, is DAMVIQNPRYQVTQFGKPVTLSCSQTLNHNVMYWYQQKSSQAPKLLFHYYDKDFNNEADTPDNFQSRRPNTSFCFLDIRSPGLGDTAMYLCATSRGDGGLYNEQFFGPGTRLTVL.

The chain employs TRBV18 and TRBJ1-1; D possibly corresponds to TRBD1 (5 bases). Per the germline V gene, CDR1 is KGHSH and CDR2 is LQKENI. V lost 2 bases, J lost 6 bases, and 10 bases lay in between. There are 13 residues in the CDR3. Here the CDR3 reads CASSPSTGAEAFF. The CDR3 DNA sequence: TGTGCCAGCTCACCAAGTACAGGAGCTGAAGCTTTCTTT.

This clone was detected only a few times. The J gene is TRBJ2-3, the V gene TRBV5-4, with TRBD2 matching over 14 bases. The CDR3 extends over 17 amino acids. The V segment lost 0 bases and the J segment 6 bases; nucleotides outside the gene matches: 6. CDR1 is SGHNT, CDR2 YYREEE, per germline (reference sequence). This CDR3 reads CASSLETSGRAWDTQYF. DNA for the CDR3: TGTGCCAGCAGCTTGGAGACTAGCGGGAGGGCCTGGGATACGCAGTATTTT.

The rearrangement joins TRBV24-1 to TRBJ1-1; perhaps TRBD1 as D (6 bases). The CDR3 length is 13 residues. Trimming cost V 10 bases and J 1 base, with 12 bases left between them. Looked up from germline, CDR1 is KGHDR and CDR2 is SFDVKD. The CDR3 region has the DNA TGTGCCACGGGGGACAATCGGAACACTGAAGCTTTCTTT. This gives the protein CATGDNRNTEAFF.

CDR3 region: CATSDSSSYEQYF. CDR3 bases: TGTGCCACTTCGGACAGCAGCTCCTACGAGCAGTACTTC. The V call is TRBV10-3, the J call TRBJ2-7, with D tentatively TRBD1 (6 bases). Germline V lookup: CDR1 ENHRY, CDR2 SYGVKD. The CDR3 contains 13 residues. V shed 10 bases and J shed 0 bases, with 13 bases lying between them.

The chain combines TRBV2 with TRBJ2-7; TRBD1 might be the D (6 bases). Trimming took off 2 bases at V and 4 bases at J, with 12 bases between the two ends. CDR1 SNHLY and CDR2 FYNNEI come from the germline V gene. The CDR3 covers 14 residues. CDR3 in DNA: TGTGCCAGCAGTGAAAGGCAGGGGAAATACGAGCAGTACGTC. It codes for CASSERQGKYEQYV.

This clone was seen a single time. This chain connects TRBV19 to TRBJ2-1; TRBD2 matches at 11 bases. V was clipped by 5 bases and J by 4 bases; unmatched bases: 4. The CDR3 runs to 15 residues. Germline CDR1 LNHDA, CDR2 SQIVND (reference sequence). This chain's CDR3 is CASSLTSGEYNEQFF. The CDR3 region has the DNA TGTGCCAGTAGTCTGACTAGCGGGGAATACAATGAGCAGTTCTTC.

This sequence joins TRBV6-6 and TRBJ2-3; 9 positions match TRBD1. This CDR3 has 15 amino acids. Germline CDR1 is MNHNY and CDR2 is SVGAGI (reference sequence). J gave up 6 bases and V 5 bases, and 9 bases lay outside the gene matches. The DNA of the CDR3 is TGTGCCAGCAGTCGAGGGACAGGGTCTGCGGATACGCAGTATTTT. It is translated as CASSRGTGSADTQYF.

The chain links TRBV11-1 to TRBJ2-5; 10 bases match TRBD1. The V segment lost 8 bases and the J segment 4 bases; nucleotides outside the gene matches: 4. CDR3 size: 13 residues. Germline CDR1 is SGHAT and CDR2 is FQDESV (reference sequence). CDR3 residues: CASGRDRGETQYF. CDR3 DNA: TGTGCCAGCGGTCGGGACAGGGGAGAGACCCAGTACTTC. Full variable domain (remainder filled in from reference TRBV11-1 and TRBJ2-5): EAEVAQSPRYKITEKSQAVAFWCDPISGHATLYWYRQILGQGPELLVQFQDESVVDDSQLPKDRFSAERLKGVDSTLKIQPAELGDSAMYLCASGRDRGETQYFGPGTRLLVL.

V is TRBV3-1 (or the pseudogene TRBV3-2) and J is TRBJ2-1; D is possibly TRBD1 (6 bases). Trimming removed 4 bases from V and 7 bases from J, with 11 bases in between. The CDR3 contains 13 residues. Germline assignment: CDR1 LGHDT and CDR2 YNNKEL (reference sequence). The CDR3 loop is CASSPMRGNEQFF. CDR3 nucleotide sequence: TGTGCCAGCAGCCCCATGAGGGGGAATGAGCAGTTCTTC.

V gene TRBV6-6 combines with J gene TRBJ1-4; no clear D gene. The V and J ends lost 5 bases and 4 bases respectively, with 8 bases between them. Germline CDR1 is MNHNY and CDR2 is SVGAGI (reference sequence). The CDR3 runs 13 residues. The CDR3 DNA reads TGTGCCAGCAGTCACGGGGTTAATGAAAAACTGTTTTTT. Its translation is CASSHGVNEKLFF.

The chain joins TRBV27 to TRBJ1-5; 12 bases are shared with TRBD1. The length of the CDR3 is 16 residues. CDR1 MNHEY and CDR2 SMNVEV come from the germline V gene (reference sequence). J lost 4 bases, V lost 6 bases, and 7 bases had no gene match. For the CDR3, the DNA is TGTGCCAGCAGGATTGGGACAGGGGGCCAAAATCAGCCCCAGCATTTT. As protein: CASRIGTGGQNQPQHF.

The V call is TRBV18, the J call TRBJ1-2; weak D call: TRBD1 (5 bases). The germline CDR1 and CDR2 sequences are KGHSH and LQKENI. The CDR3 spans 15 residues. V was cut by 3 bases and J by 6 bases, with 17 bases left in between. CDR3 in DNA: TGTGCCAGCTCACCGGACACCCTTATAGGAGATGGCTACACCTTC. It encodes CASSPDTLIGDGYTF.

V and J are TRBV18 and TRBJ2-3; D possibly corresponds to TRBD2 (6 bases). V was shortened by 0 bases and J by 6 bases, with 7 bases between the two germline ends. Germline V gives CDR1 KGHSH, CDR2 LQKENI. The CDR3 spans 13 residues. The CDR3, as DNA: TGTGCCAGCTCACCACCGGGAGGTGATACGCAGTATTTT. Encoded protein: CASSPPGGDTQYF.

CDR3 loop: CASRLPRTSGRLSYNEQFF. As DNA, the CDR3 is TGTGCAAGTCGCTTACCGAGGACTAGCGGGAGGTTGTCCTACAATGAGCAGTTCTTC. The chain combines TRBV12-2 with TRBJ2-1; the listed D gene, TRBD2, was not tested against the DNA. TRBV12-2 is deemed a pseudogene. CDR3 length equals 19 residues.

V is TRBV3-1 (or the pseudogene TRBV3-2) and J is TRBJ2-5, with 9 positions matching TRBD2. V dropped 1 base and J dropped 7; count of bases not matched to a gene: 13. Germline V gene lookup returns CDR1 LGHDT and CDR2 YNNKEL (reference sequence). The CDR3 covers 17 residues. CDR3 bases: TGTGCCAGCAGCCAAGCGTCCTTGGCGGGAGGGGCCGGGACCCAGTACTTC. Translated: CASSQASLAGGAGTQYF.

The V gene is TRBV27, the J gene TRBJ1-5; weak D call: TRBD1 (6 bases). This CDR3 region has 14 residues. The ends were cut back, 3 bases at V and 7 bases at J, with 13 bases in the middle. Germline V CDR1 and CDR2: MNHEY, SMNVEV (reference sequence). The CDR3 reads CASSLARGGQPQHF. The CDR3 DNA sequence: TGTGCCAGCAGTTTGGCCAGGGGAGGGCAGCCCCAGCATTTT.

The genes are TRBV6-4 and TRBJ2-1, with 9 bases fitting TRBD1. This CDR3 comprises 17 residues. V shed 5 bases and J 4 bases; nucleotides not matched to a gene: 12. The germline gives CDR1 MRHNA, CDR2 SNTAGT. The CDR3 is CASSPQPTGGSYNEQFF. CDR3 in DNA: TGTGCCAGCAGTCCACAACCTACAGGGGGCTCTTACAATGAGCAGTTCTTC.

This clone was detected only once. The rearrangement joins TRBV24-1 to TRBJ2-2, with TRBD1 matching 7 bases. Germline CDR1 KGHDR, CDR2 SFDVKD. V lost 7 bases and J lost 4; bases outside the gene matches: 14. CDR3 length: 17 residues. DNA of the CDR3: TGTGCCACCAGCGGCTCTAAAGGGGGCGCGGGCACCGGGGAGCTGTTTTTT. Protein sequence: CATSGSKGGAGTGELFF.

The rearrangement uses TRBV7-2 and TRBJ2-1; 8 bases are a match to TRBD2. The CDR3 extends over 18 amino acids. Trimming took 1 base from V and 7 from J; bases not matched to a gene: 15. Germline-derived CDR1 and CDR2 are SGHTA and FQGNSA. The CDR3 here is CASSLEGGGAGASNEQFF. The CDR3 nucleotides are TGTGCCAGCAGCTTAGAGGGGGGAGGAGCGGGAGCGAGTAATGAGCAGTTCTTC.

The chain uses TRBV27 and TRBJ2-3, with D possibly TRBD1 on 6 matching bases. CDR1 and CDR2 from the germline V gene are MNHEY and SMNVEV (reference sequence). The V end was cut by 4 bases, the J end by 3 bases, with 14 bases between. This CDR3 comprises 15 residues. CDR3 region: CASSWTAIGTDTQYF. The CDR3 DNA is TGTGCCAGCAGTTGGACAGCGATCGGGACAGATACGCAGTATTTT.